These 4 T cell receptor beta chains were all obtained from the same sample, sequenced in a study of graft-versus-host responses after intestinal transplantation (dated by TCRdb to the early 2020s). Library construction relied on the immunoSEQ multiplex PCR assay. Entries here come from immuneACCESS through TCRdb and include only in-frame sequences with V and J called. Some clones fail to appear in such tables; in the studies checked, an unresolved V gene covers under half of the shortfall, and the cause of the remainder is unknown. In this sample the table shows some 14,000 clones, about 68% of which occur a single time. The top ten clones comprise more than 7% of the sample. Intraepithelial and lamina propria lymphocytes were isolated from graft specimens using dithiothreitol, EDTA incubations and collagenase D digestion. The sequencing used ileum tissue, collected roughly 720 days after intestinal transplantation. The source is a human patient who received an intestinal transplant, so some T cells may come from the graft donor.

The CDR3 DNA reads as TGTGCCAGCTCGGATGGCAAACAGGGGGCAGATACGCAGTATTTT. Translating gives CASSDGKQGADTQYF. The chain employs TRBV18 and TRBJ2-3, with TRBD1 matching over 8 bases. The CDR3 is made up of 15 amino acids. V shed 6 bases and J 4 bases; nucleotides not matched to a gene: 9. Germline CDR1 and CDR2: KGHSH and LQKENI.

This rearrangement joins TRBV4-3 to TRBJ1-6, with 8 bases aligning to TRBD1. V was clipped by 4 bases and J by 7 bases; unmatched bases: 12. This CDR3 region has 17 residues. Looked up from germline, CDR1 is LGHNA and CDR2 is YSLEER. In nucleotides, the CDR3 is TGCGCCAGCAGCCCAAAAACGGCGGGGACAGGAAATTCACCCCTCCACTTT. Residues: CASSPKTAGTGNSPLHF.

As regards this clone: One end of the junction is discordant with germline, which a read error may explain. The chain links TRBV20-1 to TRBJ2-7; tentatively, D is TRBD2 (6 bases). This CDR3 has 9 residues. Germline V CDR1 and CDR2: DFQATT, SNEGSKA (reference sequence). The CDR3, as DNA: TGCAGTGCTGGGGGGTTGACCAACTTC. Protein: CSAGGLTNF.

V is TRBV6-4 and J is TRBJ1-1; D might be TRBD1 (6 bases). This CDR3 is built from 14 residues. Per the germline V gene, CDR1 is MRHNA and CDR2 is SNTAGT. V lost 3 bases and J 3 bases, leaving 11 bases between the germline ends. The CDR3 spells CASSEVAGDTEAFF. The DNA of the CDR3 is TGTGCCAGCAGTGAGGTCGCAGGGGACACTGAAGCTTTCTTT.